What follows describes a single T cell receptor beta chain. No antigen is known for it. TCRdb fed the 5' RACE reads into MiXCR, producing one record per CDR3 protein. This table has 450,000 to 650,000 distinct CDR3 sequences, roughly 22% appearing once. This record comes from a study of T cells after yellow fever vaccination. In the study overall: When fractions had low cell numbers, they were prepared with SMART-Seq v4 Ultra Low Input. General observations from the study: Clonotypes found in both CD4 and CD8 compartments made up a small share. Once the booster was given, most primary-vaccination clones reappeared, at approximately 97% for CD4 and more than 85% for CD8.

The material sequenced was PBMCs, taken roughly 20 days after the first yellow fever vaccination. The sequence was collected from a man aged 18 to 35 who received the YFV17D yellow fever vaccine.

DNA for the CDR3: TGTGCCAGCTCACCGTCTGCGCGGGGCGGCACAGATACGCAGTATTTT. This sequence encodes CASSPSARGGTDTQYF. This chain links TRBV18 with TRBJ2-3; D possibly corresponds to TRBD2 (6 bases). V lost 3 bases to trimming and J lost 1 base, with 14 bases between them. The germline V gene has CDR1 KGHSH and CDR2 LQKENI. The CDR3 runs to 16 residues.